This TCR beta chain was found in a study of OX40 agonist ivuxolimab in advanced cancers. The CDR3 is 15 amino acids. Per the germline V gene, CDR1 is MDHEN and CDR2 is SYDVKM. Trimming removed 5 bases at V and 3 bases at J, with 13 bases between. TCRdb keeps only in-frame clones here, not all; method: immunoSEQ multiplex PCR. The data show over 35,000 clones, 70% to 85% seen once. The source material was CD4+ or CD8+ T cells sorted from blood, sampled in a trial of the OX40 agonist ivuxolimab. The source is an adult with an advanced solid tumor such as melanoma, head and neck, liver or kidney cancer. The chain employs TRBV28 and TRBJ1-4; TRBD1 might be the D (5 bases). CDR3 sequence: CASSGPGRANEKLFF. As DNA, the CDR3 is TGTGCCAGCAGTGGACCGGGACGGGCTAATGAAAAACTGTTTTTT.